These 20 T cell receptor beta chains came from one sample sequenced in a study of T cells in Graves' hyperthyroidism and ophthalmopathy. Amplification yielded TCR beta CDR3 regions, with RNA transcripts as the source. The TCR CDR3 first-round RT-PCR relied on the HTBI primer set. MiXCR, run by TCRdb on the multiplex PCR reads, gives a single entry per CDR3 protein. The table lists 500,000 to 600,000 distinct CDR3 sequences, just over 45% of them singletons. Sequencing input: peripheral blood or thyroid tissue (not recorded which). Receptors were obtained from a woman under 30 with Graves' hyperthyroidism.

Note on this clonotype: The junction and the germline gene differ at one end; a read error may be behind it. J is TRBJ2-3 and V is TRBV7-3; D not certain. This CDR3 has 13 amino acids. Germline V lookup: CDR1 SGHTA, CDR2 FQGTGA. The chain's CDR3 is CAGSAEATDTQYF. For the CDR3, the DNA is TGTGCCGGCAGCGCCGAGGCCACAGATACGCAGTATTTT.

This clonotype appeared many times. The chain uses TRBV2 and TRBJ2-7, with 7 bases identical to TRBD2. CDR3 size: 14 residues. Germline lookup yields CDR1 SNHLY and CDR2 FYNNEI. J was trimmed by 6 bases and V by 5 bases; bases with no gene match: 10. CDR3 in amino acids: CASSLSGMGREQYF. The CDR3 DNA reads as TGTGCCAGCAGTCTGAGCGGGATGGGGCGCGAGCAGTACTTC.

The chain carries TRBV7-8 and TRBJ2-3; D possibly corresponds to TRBD2 (6 bases). There are 14 residues in the CDR3. Trimming removed 9 bases from V and 6 bases from J, with 19 bases in between. Germline values: CDR1 SGHVS, CDR2 FQNEAQ. The CDR3 sequence is CASRREGPGDTQYF. CDR3 bases: TGTGCCAGTAGGCGGGAAGGTCCAGGGGATACGCAGTATTTT.

V usage is TRBV20-1 and J usage is TRBJ1-1, with D possibly TRBD1 on 6 matching bases. There are 13 residues in the CDR3. Germline CDR1 DFQATT, CDR2 SNEGSKA (reference sequence). V was cut by 2 bases and J by 4 bases, with 11 bases left in between. As DNA, the CDR3 is TGCAGTGCTAGAAGAGGACAGTTCACTGAAGCTTTCTTT. Residues: CSARRGQFTEAFF.

This clonotype showed up just once. The V call is TRBV29-1, the J call TRBJ1-6; the match to TRBD1 covers 7 bases. Per germline, CDR1 SQVTM and CDR2 ANQGSEA. The CDR3 loop spans 13 amino acids. The V and J ends lost 5 bases and 10 bases, in that order; junction bases with no gene match: 8. Here the CDR3 DNA reads TGCAGCGTTACCGTAACAGGGGAATCACCCCTCCACTTT. Amino acids: CSVTVTGESPLHF.

The CDR3 loop is CASSLGREIYNEQFF. The DNA of the CDR3 is TGTGCCAGCAGCTTAGGGCGGGAGATTTACAATGAGCAGTTCTTC. The chain has TRBV13 and TRBJ2-1; TRBD2 matches 7 bases. This CDR3 is built from 15 residues. Trimming took 0 bases from V and 4 from J; bases not matched to a gene: 3. Germline CDR1 PRHDT, CDR2 FYEKMQ (reference sequence).

The gene calls are TRBV15 and TRBJ2-6, with D possibly being TRBD2 (5 bases). Trimming cost V 7 bases and J 3 bases, with 10 bases left between them. Per the germline V gene, CDR1 is LNHNV and CDR2 is YYDKDF (reference sequence). This CDR3 is built from 14 residues. The CDR3 here is CATKYGDGANVLTF. The CDR3, as DNA: TGTGCCACCAAGTACGGGGATGGGGCCAACGTCCTGACTTTC.

This clonotype was counted between two and nine times. The V and J genes are TRBV12-3 or TRBV12-4 and TRBJ2-3, with D perhaps assigned TRBD1 or TRBD2 (5 bases each). The CDR3 totals 13 residues. V lost 8 bases, J lost 2 bases, and 11 bases lay in between. CDR3 residues: CASPGRDTDTQYF. For the CDR3, the DNA is TGTGCCAGCCCGGGACGGGACACAGATACGCAGTATTTT.

The V and J genes are TRBV15 and TRBJ1-5, with 7 bases matching TRBD1. This CDR3 region has 16 residues. V gave up 1 base and J gave up 5 bases; unmatched junction bases: 8. Germline V lookup: CDR1 LNHNV, CDR2 YYDKDF (reference sequence). CDR3 sequence: CATSRAGQGVYQPQHF. For the CDR3, the DNA is TGTGCCACCAGCAGAGCGGGGCAGGGGGTGTATCAGCCCCAGCATTTT.

The V call is TRBV15, the J call TRBJ2-7; 14 bases line up with TRBD2. Looked up from germline, CDR1 is LNHNV and CDR2 is YYDKDF (reference sequence). CDR3 size: 15 residues. Trimming took 4 bases from V and 5 from J; bases not matched to a gene: 4. CDR3 sequence (DNA): TGTGCCACCAGCAAAGGGACTAGCGGGAGAAACGAGCAGTACTTC. Translation: CATSKGTSGRNEQYF.

As regards this clonotype: A much more abundant neighbour one base away suggests this may be a read error. The chain links TRBV10-3 to TRBJ1-5; a possible D gene is TRBD1 (5 bases). The V gene's germline CDR1 is ENHRY and CDR2 SYGVKD. This CDR3 is 16 amino acids long. CDR3 loop: CAISESGGGSNQPRHF. Written as DNA, the CDR3 is TGTGCCATCAGTGAGTCCGGGGGGGGAAGCAATCAGCCCCGGCATTTT.

This chain links TRBV7-2 with TRBJ2-5; D is possibly TRBD1 or TRBD2 (5 bases each). Per germline, CDR1 SGHTA and CDR2 FQGNSA. Trimming removed 5 bases from V and 5 bases from J, with 12 bases in between. The CDR3 totals 13 residues. The CDR3 loop is CASSDLGTETQYF. The CDR3 nucleotides are TGTGCCAGCAGCGACCTGGGGACGGAGACCCAGTACTTC.

This clonotype was picked up many times. The chain links TRBV4-3 to TRBJ2-7; D not certain. CDR1 and CDR2 (germline): LGHNA, YSLEER. The CDR3 loop spans 13 amino acids. The V and J ends lost 3 bases and 2 bases respectively, with 8 bases between them. The CDR3 reads CASSQTLAYEQYF. In DNA form, the CDR3 reads TGCGCCAGCAGCCAGACGTTAGCCTACGAGCAGTACTTC.

CDR3 nucleotides: TGCGCCAGCAGCCAAGGGCAGCGTGGGGAGCTGTTTTTT. Translation: CASSQGQRGELFF. The V and J genes are TRBV4-1 and TRBJ2-2; D is ambiguous. CDR1 and CDR2 from the germline V gene are MGHRA and YSYEKL. V lost 1 base and J 8 bases, leaving 8 bases between the germline ends. The CDR3 extends over 13 amino acids.

With respect to this clonotype: No conserved phenylalanine or tryptophan is present at the end of the CDR3, so a read error is the likely explanation. The chain joins TRBV7-2 to TRBJ2-1, with D tentatively TRBD2 (5 bases). V was clipped by 0 bases and J by 8 bases, with 14 bases between them. The CDR3 contains 15 residues. The V gene's germline CDR1 is SGHTA and CDR2 FQGNSA. The CDR3 region is CASSLASLVLDEQFL. For the CDR3, the DNA is TGTGCCAGCAGCTTAGCCTCACTAGTCCTGGATGAGCAGTTCCTC.

The V gene is TRBV25-1, the J gene TRBJ2-7, with 10 bases matching TRBD1. J lost 4 bases, V lost 4 bases, and 7 bases had no gene match. The CDR3 has 15 residues. The germline V gene encodes CDR1 MGHDK and CDR2 SYGVNS. The DNA of the CDR3 is TGTGCCAGCAGTGCCCGGGGGGGACAGGGGTACGAGCAGTACTTC. Translation: CASSARGGQGYEQYF.

The rearrangement joins TRBV28 to TRBJ2-7; D unclear. Germline values: CDR1 MDHEN, CDR2 SYDVKM. The CDR3 sequence is 12 residues long. The CDR3 loop is CASRLSSYEQYF. DNA for the CDR3: TGTGCTAGTCGGTTAAGCTCCTACGAGCAGTACTTC.

This clonotype was recorded many times. A junction boundary mismatches the germline segment, possibly from a read error. This chain connects TRBV5-4 to TRBJ2-5; a possible D gene is TRBD2 (6 bases). The CDR3 runs to 13 residues. Per germline, CDR1 SGHNT and CDR2 YYREEE (reference sequence). The chain's CDR3 is CATSGPTQETQYF. In DNA form, the CDR3 reads TGTGCCACCAGCGGGCCTACCCAAGAGACCCAGTACTTC.

Written as DNA, the CDR3 is TGTGCCAGCAGCCAGAGGACAGCGGGAGAGCTGGGGTCCCAGTACTTC. This sequence encodes CASSQRTAGELGSQYF. The chain carries TRBV7-9 and TRBJ2-5, with 8 bases aligning to TRBD2. CDR3 size: 16 residues. Germline V gene lookup returns CDR1 SEHNR and CDR2 FQNEAQ (reference sequence). V lost 5 bases, J lost 9 bases, and 17 bases stayed unmatched. The complete variable domain, with remaining parts taken from reference TRBV7-9 and TRBJ2-5, reads DTGVSQNPRHKITKRGQNVTFRCDPISEHNRLYWYRQTLGQGPEFLTYFQNEAQLEKSRLLSDRFSAERPKGSFSTLEIQRTEQGDSAMYLCASSQRTAGELGSQYFGPGTRLLVL.

A word on this clonotype: This may be a read error, as it is one base from a much larger clone. The chain joins TRBV12-3 or TRBV12-4 to TRBJ1-4; possibly TRBD1 for D (6 bases). This CDR3 is 16 amino acids long. V was clipped by 5 bases and J by 3 bases, with 16 bases between them. The CDR3 loop reads CASSPNQGLANEKLFF. As DNA, the CDR3 is TGTGCCAGCAGTCCTAACCAGGGGTTGGCTAATGAAAAACTGTTTTTT.